A selection of T cell receptor beta chains follows, all from one sample in a study of cytomegalovirus exposure and HLA in healthy donors. Clones were sequenced by immunoSEQ multiplex PCR, and TCRdb holds only the in-frame ones, with some missing. The data hold about 180,000 clones, with roughly four fifths observed a single time. Sequencing was done on a sample of PBMCs. These receptors were taken from a woman in her thirties in good health and CMV-seronegative. CDR3s leave out the opening cysteine and the closing phenylalanine or tryptophan. The D gene is left open where the match is weak.

TRBD1	TRBV28	ASRGQGEYNEQF
TRBD1	TRBV7-2	ASSSSGGPTEAF
TRBD1	TRBV10-3	AISPGTGTYEQY
TRBD1	TRBV28	ASSPTGDGRAEAF
NA	TRBV28	ASRGAREQY
TRBD1	TRBV25-1	ASSSGTGVETQY
NA	TRBV4-3	ASSQDRGGPSSYNEQF
TRBD2	TRBV28	ASRGEGGLYEQY
NA	TRBV27	ATSDGTAGYNEQF
NA	TRBV10-3	AISDRDTSNYGYT
TRBD1	TRBV7-9	SSSGRNTGTGYGYT
NA	TRBV6-5	ASSYSRGGGSGELF
NA	TRBV2	ASSDGQNQPQH
NA	TRBV9	ASSVVSRSGLTEAF
NA	TRBV11-1	ASSLAGVSDSQY
NA	TRBV2	ASSELREETQY
TRBD2	TRBV27	ASSLGSSGPDEQY
TRBD2	TRBV4-2	ASSQITGGAYNEQF
TRBD1	TRBV27	ASSRQGIWNTEAF
TRBD1	TRBV7-2	ASSYRGEQPQH
TRBD1	TRBV9	ASSSQGDQPQH
TRBD1	TRBV15	ATGLDRVSYEQY
NA	TRBV28	ASRGGASNQPQH
NA	TRBV10-3	AISEPGLATDTQY
NA	TRBV27	ASSFQQGGYEQY
NA	TRBV25-1	ASSEDKGLGKLF
TRBD1	TRBV6-5	ASSGTENEKLF
TRBD1	TRBV4-3	ASSQPRGVQGAYGYT
TRBD1	TRBV2	ASRQGTGGIYEQY
NA	TRBV4-3	ASSQEGGNQPQH
TRBD2	TRBV7-6	ASSLLAGVGNEQF
NA	TRBV23-1	ASSQSGQGRGAQH
NA	TRBV27	ASRRGGQPQH
TRBD1	TRBV27	ASSLSVTGGETQY
TRBD1	TRBV28	ASSPGTGVTLELF
NA	TRBV18	ASSPTSGFSYEQY
NA	TRBV2	ASSEQGNYGYT
TRBD1	TRBV9	ASSVSGGSGNTIY
NA	TRBV18	ASSPRDRLYGYT
NA	TRBV2	ASSGQSGVVGYT
NA	TRBV13	ASSLAPGYTEAF
NA	TRBV7-2	ASSLEFGRSGHEQY
NA	TRBV28	ASTRHDPPYEQY
NA	TRBV2	ASGGAGFRLF
TRBD2	TRBV7-8	ASSPTSGGFDEQF
NA	TRBV6-4	ASSDSSTGELF
TRBD2	TRBV2	ASSDGLAGTQY
TRBD2	TRBV7-2	ASRPPHGRGGLNEQF
NA	TRBV27	ASSFGIPYNSPLH
NA	TRBV11-2	ASSPGAGWGYT
TRBD1	TRBV28	ASSFQTGQAYNEQF
NA	TRBV28	ASTPGRGGYEQY
TRBD2	TRBV11-2	ASSIGLAGGTGELF
NA	TRBV28	ASSSPVDWANGLT
TRBD1	TRBV19	ASSFQEGTGGTQPQH
TRBD1	TRBV6-5	ASSYERGTGDDEQF
TRBD1	TRBV27	ASRELGQLRGGGYT